Each of the 32 T cell receptor beta chains below was sequenced from the same sample in a study of monozygotic twins with inflammatory bowel disease. TCRdb re-called the 5' RACE reads and catalogs CDR3 proteins one per entry, DNA excluded. In total, the table holds around 150,000 distinct CDR3 sequences. Sequenced material: blood. These receptor sequences come from a human donor with ulcerative colitis or Crohn's disease, or a healthy co-twin of an affected twin (not recorded which).

The V gene is TRBV20-1, the J gene TRBJ2-7. CDR3 length: 13 amino acids. Germline CDR1 DFQATT, CDR2 SNEGSKA (reference sequence). This CDR3 is CSASDRPSYEQYF.

This sequence joins TRBV5-1 and TRBJ2-1; TCRdb calls TRBD1, which cannot be checked without DNA. CDR1 SGHRS and CDR2 YFSETQ come from the germline V gene. The CDR3 loop spans 12 amino acids. CDR3 sequence: CASSSQGLEQFF.

The chain couples TRBV11-2 to TRBJ1-3. Germline-derived CDR1 and CDR2 are SGHAT and FQNNGV. The CDR3 is 15 amino acids. This chain's CDR3 is CASSIREVHGNTTYF.

The V and J genes are TRBV5-1 and TRBJ1-1. CDR3 length: 15 residues. Germline CDR1 SGHRS, CDR2 YFSETQ. The CDR3 reads CASNQRAGPNTEAFF.

The rearrangement links TRBV7-8 to TRBJ1-6. Germline values: CDR1 SGHVS, CDR2 FQNEAQ. The CDR3 length is 17 residues. CDR3 protein: CASSLGRAGLYNSPLHF. The variable domain in full, with the rest retrieved from reference TRBV7-8 and TRBJ1-6, is GAGVSQSPRYKVAKRGQDVALRCDPISGHVSLFWYQQALGQGPEFLTYFQNEAQLDKSGLPSDRFFAERPEGSVSTLKIQRTQQEDSAVYLCASSLGRAGLYNSPLHFGNGTRLTVT.

The gene calls are TRBV5-1 and TRBJ1-3. This CDR3 has 15 amino acids. Germline CDR1 reads SGHRS; CDR2 reads YFSETQ. The CDR3 loop is CASSLDGLSGNTIYF.

The J gene is TRBJ2-1, the V gene TRBV29-1. The CDR3 length is 15 residues. Per the germline V gene, CDR1 is SQVTM and CDR2 is ANQGSEA. The CDR3 is CSFSRLPSSYNEQFF.

The CDR3 region is CASSPRDPPHSTF. This chain links TRBV7-2 with TRBJ1-2. The CDR3 is made up of 13 amino acids. Looked up from germline, CDR1 is SGHTA and CDR2 is FQGNSA.

This chain's CDR3 is CASIERDRGSYEQFF. This chain joins TRBV5-1 and TRBJ2-1; the TCRdb D gene call, TRBD1, has no DNA to confirm it. The CDR3 totals 15 residues. Germline V gene sequence: CDR1 SGHRS, CDR2 YFSETQ.

The chain couples TRBV5-1 to TRBJ2-1; TCRdb designates TRBD1, a call that cannot be tested without DNA. The CDR3 runs to 16 residues. Germline V gene sequence: CDR1 SGHRS, CDR2 YFSETQ. The CDR3: CASSSGAGGSWNEQFF.

CDR3 sequence: CASSPGRDFYNEQFF. J is TRBJ2-1 and V is TRBV5-1; there is no DNA to check the TCRdb D call of TRBD1. This CDR3 comprises 15 residues. Germline-derived CDR1 and CDR2 are SGHRS and YFSETQ.

V is TRBV5-6 and J is TRBJ2-1. CDR3 length: 14 residues. Per germline, CDR1 SGHDT and CDR2 YYEEEE. Here the CDR3 reads CASSSWGSYNEQFF.

J is TRBJ1-1 and V is TRBV20-1. The CDR3 is made up of 14 amino acids. The germline gives CDR1 DFQATT, CDR2 SNEGSKA (reference sequence). CDR3 protein: CSAYLPLGRTEAFF.

This chain connects TRBV18 to TRBJ2-7. The CDR3 loop spans 12 amino acids. In germline, CDR1 is KGHSH, CDR2 LQKENI. Here the CDR3 reads CASSLSSDEQYF.

This rearrangement joins TRBV6-2 or TRBV6-3 to TRBJ2-7; there is no DNA to check the TCRdb D call of TRBD2. CDR3 length: 16 residues. The germline V gene has CDR1 MNHEY and CDR2 SVGEGT. CDR3 loop: CASSYGLGSGYYEQYF.

The rearrangement links TRBV5-1 to TRBJ2-7; as DNA is missing, the TRBD1 call by TCRdb cannot be tested. The germline V gene encodes CDR1 SGHRS and CDR2 YFSETQ. The CDR3 covers 12 residues. The chain's CDR3 is CASTKTGGEQYF. Together with reference TRBV5-1 and TRBJ2-7, the CDR3 gives the full variable domain: KAGVTQTPRYLIKTRGQQVTLSCSPISGHRSVSWYQQTPGQGLQFLFEYFSETQRNKGNFPGRFSGRQFSNSRSEMNVSTLELGDSALYLCASTKTGGEQYFGPGTRLTVT.

V is TRBV20-1 and J is TRBJ2-1. This CDR3 contains 14 residues. Germline V gene data show CDR1 as DFQATT and CDR2 as SNEGSKA (reference sequence). The CDR3: CSARDPKRYNEQFF.

The chain carries TRBV2 and TRBJ2-7; without DNA, the TCRdb call of TRBD2 cannot be checked. The CDR3 is 13 residues long. Germline assignment: CDR1 SNHLY and CDR2 FYNNEI. CDR3: CASSSGSGYEQYF.

This chain uses TRBV7-2 with TRBJ2-7; TCRdb's D call of TRBD1 is untestable without DNA. The CDR3 contains 15 residues. Germline CDR1 SGHTA, CDR2 FQGNSA. The CDR3 spells CASSQDRDISYEQYF.

The rearrangement links TRBV19 to TRBJ1-5. This CDR3 is 14 amino acids long. Per germline, CDR1 LNHDA and CDR2 SQIVND (reference sequence). CDR3: CASTPSHRNQPQHF.

This chain connects TRBV7-2 to TRBJ2-7; as DNA is missing, the TRBD1 call by TCRdb cannot be tested. The germline gives CDR1 SGHTA, CDR2 FQGNSA. CDR3 length equals 15 residues. The CDR3: CASSSQPGTVYEQYF.

V usage is TRBV19 and J usage is TRBJ1-2. Germline CDR1 and CDR2: LNHDA and SQIVND (reference sequence). This CDR3 is built from 16 residues. CDR3 protein: CASTLRVLPPYYGYTF.

This chain links TRBV3-1 with TRBJ1-1. The CDR3 runs 13 residues. Looked up from germline, CDR1 is LGHDT and CDR2 is YNNKEL (reference sequence). CDR3: CASTSSPGHGAFF.

This chain connects TRBV7-2 to TRBJ1-1. The CDR3 loop spans 13 amino acids. Per the germline V gene, CDR1 is SGHTA and CDR2 is FQGNSA. CDR3: CASSLTMNTEAFF.

The chain recombines TRBV7-2 with TRBJ2-3; TCRdb calls TRBD1, which cannot be checked without DNA. Germline V gene data show CDR1 as SGHTA and CDR2 as FQGNSA. The CDR3 has 15 residues. This CDR3 reads CASSQDPGTSDTQYF.

V usage is TRBV4-2 and J usage is TRBJ2-2; the TCRdb D gene call, TRBD2, has no DNA to confirm it. The CDR3 covers 15 residues. Germline loops: CDR1 LGHNA, CDR2 YNFKEQ. The CDR3 spells CASSRTSGYTGELFF.

V usage is TRBV15 and J usage is TRBJ1-2; TCRdb lists TRBD1, though no DNA is available to test this call. The CDR3 totals 14 residues. The germline V gene encodes CDR1 LNHNV and CDR2 YYDKDF (reference sequence). Here the CDR3 reads CATSERDLGYGYTF.

The V and J genes are TRBV7-2 and TRBJ2-1; TCRdb's assignment of TRBD1 cannot be checked, as there is no DNA. Germline V gene sequence: CDR1 SGHTA, CDR2 FQGNSA. The CDR3 has 14 amino acids. CDR3 loop: CASSLDPSGREQFF.

V and J are TRBV2 and TRBJ1-4; the TCRdb call, TRBD1, lacks DNA for checking. The V gene's germline CDR1 is SNHLY and CDR2 FYNNEI. This CDR3 region has 16 residues. CDR3 loop: CASSEEGGQLNEKLFF.

The rearrangement links TRBV20-1 to TRBJ2-7. The CDR3 is 16 residues long. Germline CDR1 DFQATT, CDR2 SNEGSKA (reference sequence). The CDR3 is CSARNVLAESSYEQYF.

The J gene is TRBJ1-4, the V gene TRBV15. CDR3 length: 14 residues. CDR1 and CDR2 (germline): LNHNV, YYDKDF (reference sequence). The CDR3 sequence is CATSRELKGEKLFF. Combining the CDR3 with reference TRBV15 and TRBJ1-4 gives the whole variable domain DAMVIQNPRYQVTQFGKPVTLSCSQTLNHNVMYWYQQKSSQAPKLLFHYYDKDFNNEADTPDNFQSRRPNTSFCFLDIRSPGLGDTAMYLCATSRELKGEKLFFGSGTQLSVL.

V usage is TRBV5-1 and J usage is TRBJ2-3; TCRdb picks TRBD1, but there is no DNA to check that call. The CDR3 totals 17 residues. The germline V gene has CDR1 SGHRS and CDR2 YFSETQ. The CDR3 loop is CASSPLDRDFGGDTQYF.